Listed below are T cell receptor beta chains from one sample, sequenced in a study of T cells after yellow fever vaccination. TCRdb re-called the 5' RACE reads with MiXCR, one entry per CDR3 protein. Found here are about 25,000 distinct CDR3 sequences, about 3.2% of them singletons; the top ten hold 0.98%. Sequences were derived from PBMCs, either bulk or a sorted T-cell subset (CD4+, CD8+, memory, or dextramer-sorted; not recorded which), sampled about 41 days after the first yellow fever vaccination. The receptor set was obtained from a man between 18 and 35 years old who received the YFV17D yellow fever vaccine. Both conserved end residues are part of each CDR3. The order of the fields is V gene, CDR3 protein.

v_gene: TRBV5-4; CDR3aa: CASSFHDSPLHF
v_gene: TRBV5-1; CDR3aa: CASTTSGDHTGELFF
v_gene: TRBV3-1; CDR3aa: CASSTGGITEAFF
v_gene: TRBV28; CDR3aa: CASSLSPSGNTIYF
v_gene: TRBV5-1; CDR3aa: CASSSFSGGPTDTQYF
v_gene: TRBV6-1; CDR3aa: CASRPGQGHTDTQYF
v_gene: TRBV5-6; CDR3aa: CASSLWTGYEQFF
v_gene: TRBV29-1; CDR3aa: CSFSWGSGNTIYF
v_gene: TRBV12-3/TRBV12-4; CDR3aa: CATTDDRSHEQYF
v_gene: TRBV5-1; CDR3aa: CASSLVPPNTEAFF
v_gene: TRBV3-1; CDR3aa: CATSQYTTAANTGELFF
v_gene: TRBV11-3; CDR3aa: CASSLGPGKQYF
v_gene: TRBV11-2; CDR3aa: CASSLEWGGTGELFF
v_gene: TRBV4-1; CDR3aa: CASSQRDISNQPQHF
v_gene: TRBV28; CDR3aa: CASSFGVPQPQHF
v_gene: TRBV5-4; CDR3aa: CASSGPGLLNYGYTF
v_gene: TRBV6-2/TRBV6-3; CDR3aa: CASRGLYSNQPQHF
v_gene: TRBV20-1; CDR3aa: CSAAQGNEQFF
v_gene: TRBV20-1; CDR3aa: CSASEGGVFWNEQFF
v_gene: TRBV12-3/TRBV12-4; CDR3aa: CASSFRAARGTEAFF
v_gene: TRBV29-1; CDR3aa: CSVEMVFSGEQYF
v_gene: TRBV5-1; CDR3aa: CASNIAGYTDTQYF
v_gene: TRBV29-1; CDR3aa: CSALRTGPGDTQYF
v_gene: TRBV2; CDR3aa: CASRVQSSGNTIYF
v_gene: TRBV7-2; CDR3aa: CASSLSRDYEQYF
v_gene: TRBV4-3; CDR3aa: CASSRDRLGGEYF
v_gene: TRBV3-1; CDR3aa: CASSQESRLTDTQYF
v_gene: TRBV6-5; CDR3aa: CASSYSWRAVDEKLFF
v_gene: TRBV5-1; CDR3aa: CASSRLGPDTQYF
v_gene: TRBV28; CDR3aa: CASTRGGQMQPQHF
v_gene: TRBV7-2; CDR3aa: CASSLGLAGAPRFF
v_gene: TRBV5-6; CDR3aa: CASSPAGGDYEQYF
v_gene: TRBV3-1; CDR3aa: CASSSRQGAADTQYF
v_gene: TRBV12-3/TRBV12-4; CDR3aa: CASSLALWADTQYF
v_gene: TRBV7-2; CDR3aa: CASSLGGGGPWKTQYF
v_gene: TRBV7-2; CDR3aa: CASSLNEGAYGYTF
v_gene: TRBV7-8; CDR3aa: CASSLVPGLILTEAFF
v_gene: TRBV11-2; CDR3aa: CASSLLAGGITDTQYF
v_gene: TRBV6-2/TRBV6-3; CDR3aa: CASRHRGRGYGYTF
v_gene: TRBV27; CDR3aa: CASSPQGYYNEQFF
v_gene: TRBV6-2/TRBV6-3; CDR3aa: CASSPDPSAKNIQYF